The following is a TCR beta chain sequence with its context. Profiling relied on immunoSEQ multiplex PCR, and the TCRdb table lists in-frame clones only, not all of them. Of millions of clones in the sample, just over 90% are singletons; the top ten hold under 0.15%. The data were obtained in a study of shared clonotypes between healthy human individuals. The overall study: A few men and a couple of women, aged 18 to 49, were donors.

In the CD4+ fraction, cells were divided into CD45RA+ naive and CD45RA-negative memory subsets. This TCR came from a man aged 18 to 30 in good health. The sample taken for sequencing was naive CD4+ T cells sorted from blood. The sample's subset: CD45RA+ positively selected.

The CDR3 reads CASRPGKNTEAFF. CDR3 DNA: TGTGCCAGCAGACCCGGGAAGAACACTGAAGCTTTCTTT. The rearrangement uses TRBV6-5 and TRBJ1-1; D not resolved. CDR3 length equals 13 residues. Trimming stripped 6 bases from V and 1 base from J, with 9 bases between. Germline loops: CDR1 MNHEY, CDR2 SVGAGI.